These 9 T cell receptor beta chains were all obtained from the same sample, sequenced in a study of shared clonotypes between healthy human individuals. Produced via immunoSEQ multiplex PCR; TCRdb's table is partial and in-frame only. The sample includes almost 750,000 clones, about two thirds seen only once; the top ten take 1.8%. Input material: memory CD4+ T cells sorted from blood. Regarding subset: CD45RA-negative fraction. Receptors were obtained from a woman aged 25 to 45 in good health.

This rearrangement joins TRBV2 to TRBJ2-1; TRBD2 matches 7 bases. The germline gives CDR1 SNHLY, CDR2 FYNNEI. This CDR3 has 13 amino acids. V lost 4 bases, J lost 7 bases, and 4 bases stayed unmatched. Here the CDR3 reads CASSGLAGNEQFF. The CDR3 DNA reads TGTGCCAGCAGTGGACTAGCAGGAAATGAGCAGTTCTTC.

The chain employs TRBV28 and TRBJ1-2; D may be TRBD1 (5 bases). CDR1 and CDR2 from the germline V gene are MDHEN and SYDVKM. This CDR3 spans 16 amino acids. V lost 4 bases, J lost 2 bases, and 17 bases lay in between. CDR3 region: CASSSPSFRVNYGYTF. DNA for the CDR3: TGTGCCAGCAGTTCCCCATCATTCAGGGTAAACTATGGCTACACCTTC.

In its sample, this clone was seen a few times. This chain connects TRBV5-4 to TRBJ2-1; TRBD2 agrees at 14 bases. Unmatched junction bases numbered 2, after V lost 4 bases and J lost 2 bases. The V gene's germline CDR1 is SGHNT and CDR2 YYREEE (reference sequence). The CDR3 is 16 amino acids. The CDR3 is CASSLTSGRAYNEQFF. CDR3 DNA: TGTGCCAGCAGCCTGACTAGCGGGAGGGCCTACAATGAGCAGTTCTTC.

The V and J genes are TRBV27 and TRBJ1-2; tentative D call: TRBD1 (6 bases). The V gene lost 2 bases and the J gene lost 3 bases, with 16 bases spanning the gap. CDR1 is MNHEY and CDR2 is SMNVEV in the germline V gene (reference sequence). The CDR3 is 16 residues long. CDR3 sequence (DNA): TGTGCCAGCAGTTTAGGTCTCGGGGGCTCGGACTATGGCTACACCTTC. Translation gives CASSLGLGGSDYGYTF.

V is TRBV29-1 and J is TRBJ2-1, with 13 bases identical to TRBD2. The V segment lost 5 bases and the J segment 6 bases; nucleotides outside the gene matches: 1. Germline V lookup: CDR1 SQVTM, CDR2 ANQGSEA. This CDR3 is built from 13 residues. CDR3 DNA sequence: TGCAGCGTTTGGACTAGCGGGAGCAATGAGCAGTTCTTC. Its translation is CSVWTSGSNEQFF.

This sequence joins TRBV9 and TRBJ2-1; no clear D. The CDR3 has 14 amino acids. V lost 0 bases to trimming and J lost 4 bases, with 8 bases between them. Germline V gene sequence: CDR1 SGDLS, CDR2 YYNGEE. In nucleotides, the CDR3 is TGTGCCAGCAGCGTAGCAAGGGAATACAATGAGCAGTTCTTC. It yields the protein CASSVAREYNEQFF. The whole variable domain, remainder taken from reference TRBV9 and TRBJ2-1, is DSGVTQTPKHLITATGQRVTLRCSPRSGDLSVYWYQQSLDQGLQFLIQYYNGEERAKGNILERFSAQQFPDLHSELNLSSLELGDSALYFCASSVAREYNEQFFGPGTRLTVL.

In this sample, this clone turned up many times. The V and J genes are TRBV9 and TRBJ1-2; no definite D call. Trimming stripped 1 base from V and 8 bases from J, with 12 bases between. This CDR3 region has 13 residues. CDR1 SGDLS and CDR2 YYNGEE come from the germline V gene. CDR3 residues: CASSVPPGGGYTF. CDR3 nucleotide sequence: TGTGCCAGCAGCGTACCCCCGGGTGGCGGCTACACCTTC.

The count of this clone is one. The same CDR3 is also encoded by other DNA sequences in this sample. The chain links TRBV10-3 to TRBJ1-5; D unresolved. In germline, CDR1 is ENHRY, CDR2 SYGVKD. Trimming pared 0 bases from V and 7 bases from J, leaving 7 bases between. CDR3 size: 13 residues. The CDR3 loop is CAISESGGQPQHF. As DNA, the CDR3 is TGTGCCATCAGTGAGTCCGGCGGGCAGCCCCAGCATTTT.

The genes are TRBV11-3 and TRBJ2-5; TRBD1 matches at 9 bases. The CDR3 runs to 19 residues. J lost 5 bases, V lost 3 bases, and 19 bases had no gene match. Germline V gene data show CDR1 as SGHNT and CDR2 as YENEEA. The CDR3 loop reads CASSLGLGQGTRVQETQYF. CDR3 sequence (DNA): TGTGCCAGCAGCTTGGGTCTCGGACAGGGGACCCGGGTCCAGGAGACCCAGTACTTC.